One sample yielded the 32 T cell receptor beta chains listed below, sequenced in a study of blood T cell repertoires in COVID-19. Profiled with immunoSEQ multiplex PCR; TCRdb holds only in-frame clones, not every one. Of about 200,000 clones listed, roughly 86% are singletons. Input material: peripheral blood. These receptor sequences come from a woman in her 50s with COVID-19, enrolled during active disease.

This chain connects TRBV6-6 to TRBJ1-2; D remains ambiguous. The germline gives CDR1 MNHNY, CDR2 SVGAGI (reference sequence). The CDR3 extends over 16 amino acids. V gave up 2 bases and J gave up 0 bases, with 13 bases separating them. The chain's CDR3 is CASSYKAGSSNYGYTF. CDR3 in DNA: TGTGCCAGCAGTTACAAGGCGGGGTCCTCTAACTATGGCTACACCTTC.

Here the CDR3 reads CASRRGQGVDYGYTF. Written as DNA, the CDR3 is TGCGCCAGCAGGCGGGGACAGGGAGTAGACTATGGCTACACCTTC. This rearrangement joins TRBV23-1 to TRBJ1-2; 9 bases align to TRBD1. TRBV23-1 is an open reading frame, and its role is uncertain. V dropped 6 bases and J dropped 3; count of bases not matched to a gene: 8. The length of the CDR3 is 15 residues.

The V and J genes are TRBV6-1 and TRBJ1-6; D not certain. Germline V gene lookup returns CDR1 MNHNS and CDR2 SASEGT. V was cut by 1 base and J by 5 bases, with 6 bases left in between. This CDR3 spans 14 amino acids. This CDR3 reads CASSEGANNSPLHF. The CDR3 DNA reads TGTGCCAGCAGTGAAGGGGCAAATAATTCACCCCTCCACTTT.

The gene calls are TRBV20-1 and TRBJ1-1; 10 nucleotides agree with TRBD1. After removal of 3 bases from V and 5 bases from J, the junction contained 6 bases not matched to a gene. There are 14 residues in the CDR3. CDR1 is DFQATT and CDR2 is SNEGSKA in the germline V gene (reference sequence). In DNA, the CDR3 is TGCAGTGCTAGTCCCGGGACAGGGGTAACTGAAGCTTTCTTT. Translation gives CSASPGTGVTEAFF.

V usage is TRBV27 and J usage is TRBJ2-3; TRBD2 matches 9 bases. There are 15 residues in the CDR3. Germline V CDR1 and CDR2: MNHEY, SMNVEV (reference sequence). V shed 6 bases, J shed 0 bases, and the junction held 4 bases outside the gene matches. The CDR3 nucleotides are TGTGCCAGCAGACCTAGCGGGGTTAGCACAGATACGCAGTATTTT. Its translation is CASRPSGVSTDTQYF.

This clone was detected only a few times. The rearrangement joins TRBV27 to TRBJ2-5; 10 bases are shared with TRBD1. This CDR3 spans 15 amino acids. CDR1 and CDR2 from the germline V gene are MNHEY and SMNVEV (reference sequence). Trimming cost V 8 bases and J 1 base; bases outside gene matches: 7. The CDR3 nucleotides are TGTGCCAGCTCCCGGGACAGGGGATTCCAAGAGACCCAGTACTTC. Translating it yields CASSRDRGFQETQYF.

J is TRBJ1-1 and V is TRBV19; D is undetermined. This CDR3 region has 12 residues. The germline V gene encodes CDR1 LNHDA and CDR2 SQIVND (reference sequence). Trimming took 5 bases from V and 5 from J, leaving 9 bases between them. This CDR3 is CASSPPGTEAFF. The CDR3 DNA sequence: TGTGCCAGTAGTCCGCCGGGGACTGAAGCTTTCTTT.

The chain recombines TRBV28 with TRBJ2-5; D ambiguous. Per the germline V gene, CDR1 is MDHEN and CDR2 is SYDVKM. This CDR3 region has 14 residues. Trimming stripped 4 bases from V and 0 bases from J, with 9 bases between. The CDR3 region is CASSSPVDQETQYF. CDR3 sequence (DNA): TGTGCCAGCAGTTCCCCGGTGGACCAAGAGACCCAGTACTTC.

This sequence joins TRBV27 and TRBJ1-2; D remains unclear. V was trimmed by 2 bases and J by 2 bases, leaving 9 bases between them. Germline V lookup: CDR1 MNHEY, CDR2 SMNVEV (reference sequence). The CDR3 spans 14 residues. The CDR3 here is CASSLIPGNYGYTF. CDR3 nucleotide sequence: TGTGCCAGCAGTTTAATCCCAGGAAACTATGGCTACACCTTC.

This clone has only a few counts. This rearrangement joins TRBV4-2 to TRBJ2-3; D might be TRBD1 (6 bases). Trimming shortened V by 3 bases and J by 2 bases, and 9 bases separated the two germline ends. Germline CDR1 is LGHNA and CDR2 is YNFKEQ. CDR3 length: 14 residues. The CDR3 bases are TGTGCCAGCAGCCAGACAGGTTCCACAGATACGCAGTATTTT. This gives the protein CASSQTGSTDTQYF.

In this sample, this clone turned up a few times. The V call is TRBV3-1 (or the pseudogene TRBV3-2), the J call TRBJ1-6; D is perhaps TRBD1 (6 bases). Trimming shortened V by 6 bases and J by 4 bases, and 13 bases separated the two germline ends. This CDR3 has 15 residues. CDR1 and CDR2 from the germline V gene are LGHDT and YNNKEL (reference sequence). The CDR3: CASRGQPVYNSPLHF. CDR3 nucleotides: TGTGCCAGCAGAGGACAGCCCGTTTATAATTCACCCCTCCACTTT.

The chain has TRBV4-3 and TRBJ2-3, with a tentative D call TRBD2 (7 bases). The V gene's germline CDR1 is LGHNA and CDR2 YSLEER. Trimming cost V 0 bases and J 8 bases, with 18 bases left between them. This CDR3 has 16 residues. CDR3 residues: CASSQDLGGGVGTQYF. The CDR3 nucleotides are TGCGCCAGCAGCCAAGATCTTGGGGGGGGCGTTGGTACGCAGTATTTT.

This chain joins TRBV3-1 (or the pseudogene TRBV3-2) and TRBJ2-6; D not certain. Germline V lookup: CDR1 LGHDT, CDR2 YNNKEL (reference sequence). The V gene lost 7 bases and the J gene lost 0 bases, with 13 bases spanning the gap. The CDR3 totals 16 residues. In DNA form, the CDR3 reads TGTGCCAGCACCCGGTATGTCCACTCTGGGGCCAACGTCCTGACTTTC. It codes for CASTRYVHSGANVLTF.

The CDR3 nucleotides are TGCGCCAGCAGTCAATCACAGGGGGCGCGGAATGGAGCTCTAAATGAGCAGTTCTTC. This sequence encodes CASSQSQGARNGALNEQFF. The chain employs TRBV23-1 and TRBJ2-1; 9 bases fit TRBD1. TRBV23-1 carries the ORF label, with uncertain function. The CDR3 runs 19 residues. After removal of 0 bases from V and 7 bases from J, the junction contained 16 bases not matched to a gene.

The rearrangement uses TRBV24-1 and TRBJ2-1; maybe TRBD2 (5 bases). CDR3 length: 16 residues. Looked up from germline, CDR1 is KGHDR and CDR2 is SFDVKD. The V end lost 3 bases, the J end lost 0 bases, and 11 bases lay between the germline ends. CDR3 nucleotides: TGTGCCACCAGTGATCGGGATGCTGGCTCCTACAATGAGCAGTTCTTC. It translates to CATSDRDAGSYNEQFF.

This sequence joins TRBV7-2 and TRBJ2-3, with TRBD1 matching 7 bases. The CDR3 is 18 amino acids. With 4 bases clipped from V and 2 bases from J, the junction kept 15 bases outside the gene matches. Germline assignment: CDR1 SGHTA and CDR2 FQGNSA. The CDR3 sequence is CASSSTGTVFSDTDTQYF. Here the CDR3 DNA reads TGTGCCAGCAGCTCGACAGGGACGGTATTTAGTGACACAGATACGCAGTATTTT.

The rearrangement links TRBV19 to TRBJ1-3; D call uncertain. The CDR3 has 15 amino acids. V was cut by 6 bases and J by 0 bases, with 12 bases left in between. Germline CDR1 and CDR2: LNHDA and SQIVND (reference sequence). This CDR3 is CASRPRKSSGNTIYF. In DNA, the CDR3 is TGTGCCAGTAGGCCTAGGAAGAGCTCTGGAAACACCATATATTTT.

The chain carries TRBV28 and TRBJ2-3; a weak D match, TRBD2 (7 bases). Trimming cost V 8 bases and J 2 bases, with 23 bases left between them. Germline CDR1 is MDHEN and CDR2 is SYDVKM. The CDR3 is made up of 17 amino acids. CDR3 nucleotide sequence: TGTGCCAGCTCCCCCTATGGGGGGGCAGCTCCCACAGATACGCAGTATTTT. The encoded protein is CASSPYGGAAPTDTQYF. Full variable domain (remainder filled in from reference TRBV28 and TRBJ2-3): DVKVTQSSRYLVKRTGEKVFLECVQDMDHENMFWYRQDPGLGLRLIYFSYDVKMKEKGDIPEGYSVSREKKERFSLILESASTNQTSMYLCASSPYGGAAPTDTQYFGPGTRLTVL.

The rearrangement uses TRBV29-1 and TRBJ1-2, with D uncertain. The germline V gene has CDR1 SQVTM and CDR2 ANQGSEA. With 6 bases removed from V and 8 bases from J, the gap between germline ends came to 10 bases. CDR3 length: 10 residues. The CDR3 nucleotides are TGCAGCGTGGGAGAAGGCGGCTACACCTTC. Its translation: CSVGEGGYTF.

V is TRBV28 and J is TRBJ1-2; 10 nucleotides line up with TRBD1. Germline values: CDR1 MDHEN, CDR2 SYDVKM. V shed 5 bases and J 4 bases; nucleotides not matched to a gene: 13. This CDR3 spans 17 amino acids. CDR3 protein: CASSPLRTGGALYGYTF. The CDR3 DNA follows: TGTGCCAGCAGTCCCCTAAGGACAGGGGGAGCTCTCTATGGCTACACCTTC.

This clone was seen only a few times. The chain combines TRBV10-2 with TRBJ2-3; D remains ambiguous. Germline V gene sequence: CDR1 WSHSY, CDR2 SAAADI. V was clipped by 3 bases and J by 2 bases, with 9 bases between them. CDR3 length equals 14 residues. CDR3 protein: CASSDLRVTDTQYF. The CDR3 nucleotides are TGCGCCAGCAGTGACCTAAGAGTCACAGATACGCAGTATTTT.

This clone was found once. The chain uses TRBV30 and TRBJ1-1, with 9 bases identical to TRBD1. J gave up 4 bases and V 2 bases, and 8 bases lay outside the gene matches. The CDR3 is made up of 15 amino acids. Germline CDR1 is GTSNPN and CDR2 is SVGIG (reference sequence). CDR3 DNA sequence: TGTGCCTGGAGTTCGGGGACAGGGCCGGGCACTGAAGCTTTCTTT. It yields the protein CAWSSGTGPGTEAFF.

The chain employs TRBV11-2 and TRBJ1-2, with 7 bases matching TRBD1. Trimming removed 5 bases from V and 4 bases from J; junction bases left unmatched: 4. Looked up from germline, CDR1 is SGHAT and CDR2 is FQNNGV. CDR3 length: 13 residues. This CDR3 is CASSHGTVYGYTF. DNA of the CDR3: TGTGCCAGCAGCCACGGGACAGTCTATGGCTACACCTTC.

The chain has TRBV27 and TRBJ2-5; D might be TRBD2 (5 bases). Trimming took off 8 bases at V and 2 bases at J, with 18 bases between the two ends. Germline V gene lookup returns CDR1 MNHEY and CDR2 SMNVEV (reference sequence). This CDR3 spans 15 amino acids. Written as DNA, the CDR3 is TGTGCCAGCCGGGGTCATGGAACGGGACAAGAGACCCAGTACTTC. Its protein product is CASRGHGTGQETQYF.

This chain uses TRBV6-5 with TRBJ1-1; 9 bases are a match to TRBD1. This CDR3 comprises 15 residues. V shed 6 bases and J 6 bases; nucleotides not matched to a gene: 11. Per the germline V gene, CDR1 is MNHEY and CDR2 is SVGAGI. The chain's CDR3 is CASREINRGLSEAFF. CDR3 coding DNA: TGTGCCAGCAGAGAGATAAACAGGGGGCTTTCTGAAGCTTTCTTT.

CDR3 in amino acids: CAWRQGNTEAFF. The CDR3 region has the DNA TGTGCCTGGAGGCAGGGCAACACTGAAGCTTTCTTT. The chain has TRBV30 and TRBJ1-1; possibly TRBD1 for D (5 bases). V lost 3 bases and J 2 bases, leaving 7 bases between the germline ends. Germline lookup yields CDR1 GTSNPN and CDR2 SVGIG (reference sequence). The CDR3 covers 12 residues.

The chain combines TRBV5-8 with TRBJ2-5; 7 positions agree with TRBD2. The CDR3 runs 15 residues. Germline-derived CDR1 and CDR2 are SGHTS and YDEGEE. V dropped 0 bases and J dropped 2; count of bases not matched to a gene: 4. The CDR3 here is CASSLEARGQETQYF. The CDR3 region has the DNA TGTGCCAGCAGCTTGGAGGCGCGGGGGCAAGAGACCCAGTACTTC.

This clone was seen more than once but under ten times. The rearrangement uses TRBV10-3 and TRBJ2-2; 11 nucleotides agree with TRBD1. After removal of 6 bases from V and 7 bases from J, the junction contained 7 bases not matched to a gene. CDR1 and CDR2 (germline): ENHRY, SYGVKD. This CDR3 spans 15 amino acids. CDR3 in amino acids: CAIREGQGEYGELFF. CDR3 DNA sequence: TGTGCCATCAGGGAGGGACAGGGGGAATACGGGGAGCTGTTTTTT.

V and J are TRBV6-1 and TRBJ1-2; weak D call: TRBD1 (6 bases). Between the trimmed V and J ends, which lost 2 bases and 2 bases, there was a span of 18 bases. The CDR3 runs 17 residues. CDR1 is MNHNS, CDR2 SASEGT, per germline. The DNA for the CDR3 is TGTGCCAGCAGTGAACTAGGGACACCAGGCAACAACTATGGCTACACCTTC. Translation gives CASSELGTPGNNYGYTF.

The chain carries TRBV5-1 and TRBJ1-2; D is unresolved. V lost 6 bases and J lost 2, with 14 bases in between. The germline V gene encodes CDR1 SGHRS and CDR2 YFSETQ. This CDR3 comprises 14 residues. The CDR3 loop reads CASTPRAGNYGYTF. In nucleotides, the CDR3 is TGCGCCAGCACCCCAAGGGCGGGAAACTATGGCTACACCTTC.

The chain has TRBV2 and TRBJ1-1, with 12 positions matching TRBD1. The CDR3 extends over 16 amino acids. Unmatched junction bases numbered 7, after V lost 7 bases and J lost 1 base. From germline, CDR1 is SNHLY and CDR2 FYNNEI. CDR3: CASTGTGGYRNTEAFF. DNA of the CDR3: TGTGCCAGCACCGGGACAGGGGGCTATCGGAACACTGAAGCTTTCTTT.

This chain joins TRBV30 and TRBJ2-7; a weak D match, TRBD1 (7 bases). CDR1 is GTSNPN, CDR2 SVGIG, per germline (reference sequence). CDR3 length equals 14 residues. V lost 0 bases to trimming and J lost 4 bases, with 13 bases between them. The CDR3 sequence is CAWSVGPGGYEQYF. The CDR3 DNA reads as TGTGCCTGGAGTGTCGGTCCAGGGGGGTACGAGCAGTACTTC.